The clone carrying this T cell receptor (beta chain) has at least ten counts. What it recognizes is unknown. The time point here: newly diagnosed GD, antithyroid drugs for less than 3 months. The TCR library was prepared using RNA isolated from PBMCs. With 0 bases removed from V and 1 base from J, the gap between germline ends came to 12 bases. The germline gives CDR1 LNHNV, CDR2 YYDKDF (reference sequence). The length of the CDR3 is 17 residues. The record originates from a study of regulatory T cells in long-lasting Graves disease. Study background: Graves' patients diagnosed newly had used antithyroid drugs under 3 months.

Study-level results: Persistent patients shared 2,500 to 3,000 public clonotypes among themselves. Newly diagnosed patients shared fewer, at roughly 1,000. Newly diagnosed disease favored TRBV20-1 and TRBJ2-1 over persistent disease.

CDR3 regions were amplified by Arm-PCR using iRepertoire HTBI primers to build TCR beta libraries. A single record per CDR3 protein comes from TCRdb applying MiXCR to the multiplex PCR reads. The data contain 450,000 to 600,000 distinct CDR3 sequences, around an eighth of them seen just once; the ten biggest clones take up 8% to 10%. The same data also contributed to another study, on T cells in Graves' hyperthyroidism and ophthalmopathy. As that report states: In blood, most of the thyroid clonotypes expanded above 0.001 were also present.

The sample was peripheral blood mononuclear cells (PBMCs), taken at new diagnosis, from a patient treated with antithyroid drugs. The receptor's source is a man between 25 and 39 years old with Graves disease. The chain combines TRBV15 with TRBJ1-4; D unclear. CDR3: CATSRDRGGKTNEKLFF. The CDR3 nucleotides are TGTGCCACCAGCAGAGACCGCGGAGGGAAAACTAATGAAAAACTGTTTTTT.